These 28 T cell receptor beta chains share one sample of origin, sequenced in a study of healthy donors' naive CD4 and CD8 T cells (dated by TCRdb to about 2015). Sequencing used a 454 GS FLX Titanium. A previously published linear amplification protocol was used to construct TCR libraries from roughly 550 ng of total RNA. TCRdb took the public reads, trimmed them with fastp at Q25, ran MiXCR for clone calling and kept in-frame beta chains. Rows matching on CDR3 protein sequence are summarized as one entry with the most common DNA and genes. The sample records approximately 180,000 distinct CDR3 sequences, 65% to 75% of which are singletons. About 2.1% of the sample lies in the top ten. Sequenced: naive CD4+ and CD8+ T cells sorted from blood, pooled from several donors. The sample's cell subset or site, from its label and the paper: FACS-sorted naive CD4+ (CD45RO-CD45RA+) and naive CD8+ (CD45RA+CD27bright) T cells. The receptors shown here come from a pool of human donors in good health; the sample pools cells from several healthy donors.

V is TRBV29-1 and J is TRBJ1-2, with D possibly TRBD1 on 6 matching bases. The length of the CDR3 is 13 residues. Germline values: CDR1 SQVTM, CDR2 ANQGSEA. Trimming pared 8 bases from V and 6 bases from J, leaving 19 bases between. CDR3 loop: CSSGPPGHDGYTF. DNA of the CDR3: TGCAGCTCCGGACCCCCGGGACATGATGGCTACACCTTC.

The CDR3 is CSARDSNQPQHF. The CDR3 nucleotides are TGCAGTGCTAGAGATAGCAATCAGCCCCAGCATTTT. The gene calls are TRBV20-1 and TRBJ1-5; no definite D call. CDR1 and CDR2 from the germline V gene are DFQATT and SNEGSKA (reference sequence). The CDR3 is 12 amino acids. The V and J ends lost 0 bases and 0 bases respectively, with 0 bases between them.

CDR3 amino acids: CASSLLRLAGEYEQYF. The CDR3 region has the DNA TGTGCCAGCAGCCTACTTAGACTAGCGGGAGAGTACGAGCAGTACTTC. The chain uses TRBV6-2 or TRBV6-3 and TRBJ2-7, with 12 bases lining up with TRBD2. This CDR3 has 16 amino acids. Germline trimming cut 6 bases from V and 4 bases from J; bases unmatched to any gene: 10. Germline V gene lookup returns CDR1 MNHEY and CDR2 SVGEGT.

The chain uses TRBV11-2 and TRBJ2-7; 16 bases map to TRBD2. The germline V gene encodes CDR1 SGHAT and CDR2 FQNNGV. The CDR3 spans 16 residues. The J segment lost 2 bases and the V segment lost 3 bases, leaving 1 base of the junction unmatched. In nucleotides, the CDR3 is TGTGCCAGCAGCTTGGGGACTAGCGGGAGGGCCTACGAGCAGTACTTC. Its translation is CASSLGTSGRAYEQYF.

On this clonotype: The junction does not match germline at one end; this may be a read error. V is TRBV29-1 and J is TRBJ2-6; D may be TRBD1 or TRBD2 (5 bases each). Germline values: CDR1 SQVTM, CDR2 ANQGSEA. This CDR3 spans 15 amino acids. CDR3 sequence reads: CSVISRESGTNVLTF. The CDR3 DNA is TGCAGCGTAATTTCCAGGGAGTCTGGGACCAACGTCCTGACTTTC.

This clonotype came up a few times. The rearrangement joins TRBV6-6 to TRBJ1-5; D is ambiguous. Germline V gene sequence: CDR1 MNHNY, CDR2 SVGAGI (reference sequence). Trimming removed 5 bases at V and 1 base at J, with 6 bases between. The CDR3 runs to 13 residues. The CDR3 bases are TGTGCCAGCAGTACCAAGAGCAATCAGCCCCAGCATTTT. Translated, it gives CASSTKSNQPQHF.

In DNA, the CDR3 is TGTGCCAGCTCACTACCAGGACTACCTCTTACAGATACGCAGTATTTT. Amino acid sequence: CASSLPGLPLTDTQYF. This chain links TRBV18 with TRBJ2-3; TRBD2 might be the D (6 bases). The CDR3 extends over 16 amino acids. V was clipped by 4 bases and J by 3 bases, with 17 bases between them. The V gene's germline CDR1 is KGHSH and CDR2 LQKENI.

The chain joins TRBV20-1 to TRBJ2-3; perhaps D is TRBD1 or TRBD2 (6 bases each). Trimming took 6 bases from V and 3 from J, leaving 13 bases between them. Germline V gene data show CDR1 as DFQATT and CDR2 as SNEGSKA (reference sequence). The CDR3 length is 13 residues. The CDR3, as DNA: TGCAGTGCCGGAGGGGGGATGACAGATACGCAGTATTTT. Amino acids: CSAGGGMTDTQYF.

V gene TRBV29-1 combines with J gene TRBJ1-1; D is perhaps TRBD1 (6 bases). Germline assignment: CDR1 SQVTM and CDR2 ANQGSEA. CDR3 length: 13 amino acids. The V end was cut by 6 bases, the J end by 0 bases, with 11 bases between. For the CDR3, the DNA is TGCAGCGTAGGACAGATCATGAACACTGAAGCTTTCTTT. Amino acid sequence: CSVGQIMNTEAFF.

The rearrangement joins TRBV5-1 to TRBJ1-4; D not resolved. Trimming cost V 0 bases and J 8 bases, with 14 bases left between them. Germline V gene sequence: CDR1 SGHRS, CDR2 YFSETQ. The CDR3 length is 15 residues. The CDR3 nucleotides read TGCGCCAGCAGCTTGGAGGAGTCAGTTATCGAAAAACTGTTTTTT. This sequence encodes CASSLEESVIEKLFF. Filled out from reference TRBV5-1 and TRBJ1-4, the complete variable domain reads KAGVTQTPRYLIKTRGQQVTLSCSPISGHRSVSWYQQTPGQGLQFLFEYFSETQRNKGNFPGRFSGRQFSNSRSEMNVSTLELGDSALYLCASSLEESVIEKLFFGSGTQLSVL.

Regarding this clonotype: A junction end diverges from the germline sequence, so it may reflect a read error. The chain is built from TRBV19 and TRBJ2-2; D perhaps matches TRBD1 (6 bases). Germline V gene lookup returns CDR1 LNHDA and CDR2 SQIVND (reference sequence). This CDR3 region has 15 residues. CDR3 residues: CASSIGQTNTGELFF. CDR3 DNA: TGTGCCAGTAGCATAGGACAGACTAACACCGGGGAGCTGTTTTTT.

This clonotype was observed a handful of times. The rearrangement joins TRBV5-6 to TRBJ2-3; D might be TRBD1 or TRBD2, each matching 5 bases. Germline V lookup: CDR1 SGHDT, CDR2 YYEEEE. V lost 0 bases to trimming and J lost 1 base, with 9 bases between them. The CDR3 has 15 amino acids. The DNA of the CDR3 is TGTGCCAGCAGCTTGGTCGGGGCCGGCACAGATACGCAGTATTTT. Its protein is CASSLVGAGTDTQYF.

V gene TRBV12-3 or TRBV12-4 combines with J gene TRBJ2-1, with 9 positions matching TRBD1. This CDR3 has 15 residues. The J segment lost 13 bases and the V segment lost 5 bases, leaving 15 bases of the junction unmatched. As DNA, the CDR3 is TGTGCCAGCAGTCCAACCGGGACAGGGCCAGTAGATCAGTTCTTC. Translating gives CASSPTGTGPVDQFF.

This chain connects TRBV12-3 or TRBV12-4 to TRBJ2-1, with D perhaps matching TRBD1 (6 bases). The V end was cut by 8 bases, the J end by 4 bases, with 12 bases between. The CDR3 consists of 13 residues. The CDR3 DNA sequence: TGTGCCAGCTGGGATCAGGGGTACAATGAGCAGTTCTTC. Encoded protein: CASWDQGYNEQFF.

This clonotype was observed a handful of times. The chain employs TRBV11-2 and TRBJ2-1, with D uncertain. Between the trimmed V and J ends, which lost 5 bases and 11 bases, there was a span of 13 bases. The CDR3 is made up of 12 amino acids. Germline CDR1 and CDR2: SGHAT and FQNNGV. In DNA, the CDR3 is TGTGCCAGCAGCCCTCGCCATGGACAGCAGTTCTTC. It codes for CASSPRHGQQFF.

This clonotype appeared once. The gene calls are TRBV27 and TRBJ2-1, with a weak D call TRBD2 (6 bases). The germline V gene encodes CDR1 MNHEY and CDR2 SMNVEV (reference sequence). The CDR3 sequence is 15 residues long. Trimming left V 1 base short and J 6 bases short, with 13 bases between. The CDR3 loop reads CASSLLGGSINEQFF. The CDR3 bases are TGTGCCAGCAGTTTATTAGGAGGGAGCATCAATGAGCAGTTCTTC.

The chain carries TRBV30 and TRBJ2-7; no reliable D call. The CDR3 runs 11 residues. Trimming pared 1 base from V and 2 bases from J, leaving 3 bases between. Germline-derived CDR1 and CDR2 are GTSNPN and SVGIG (reference sequence). CDR3 sequence (DNA): TGTGCCTGGAGTGGACCCTACGAGCAGTACTTC. Its translation is CAWSGPYEQYF.

This clonotype was seen more than once but under ten times. The chain joins TRBV2 to TRBJ2-7; 10 bases map to TRBD2. The CDR3 has 15 residues. Trimming cost V 6 bases and J 2 bases; bases outside gene matches: 7. CDR1 SNHLY and CDR2 FYNNEI come from the germline V gene. The CDR3 reads CASRDRTSGAYEQYF. The CDR3 nucleotides read TGTGCCAGCAGAGACCGGACTAGCGGCGCCTACGAGCAGTACTTC.

The chain uses TRBV29-1 and TRBJ1-3; D is unclear. The CDR3 runs to 15 residues. V gave up 5 bases and J gave up 0 bases, with 14 bases separating them. The germline V gene encodes CDR1 SQVTM and CDR2 ANQGSEA. CDR3 residues: CSVYGRSRSGNTIYF. CDR3 DNA: TGCAGCGTTTATGGTCGATCACGCTCTGGAAACACCATATATTTT.

The chain has TRBV20-1 and TRBJ2-3; D not certain. This CDR3 has 15 amino acids. Per germline, CDR1 DFQATT and CDR2 SNEGSKA (reference sequence). V gave up 3 bases and J gave up 1 base, with 14 bases separating them. The CDR3 DNA sequence: TGCAGTGCTAGCTCCCGAGTCCGAGGCACAGATACGCAGTATTTT. Its translation: CSASSRVRGTDTQYF.

V usage is TRBV29-1 and J usage is TRBJ2-1; D is uncertain. From germline, CDR1 is SQVTM and CDR2 ANQGSEA. V shed 0 bases and J shed 7 bases, with 7 bases lying between them. The CDR3 is 12 amino acids. The CDR3 nucleotides read TGCAGCGTTGAAGATGGTGGAAATGAGCAGTTCTTC. Translation gives CSVEDGGNEQFF.

In its sample, this clonotype was seen a few times. The V and J genes are TRBV2 and TRBJ1-2; no firm D call. The V gene lost 8 bases and the J gene lost 2 bases, with 15 bases spanning the gap. CDR3 length: 14 residues. Germline-derived CDR1 and CDR2 are SNHLY and FYNNEI. The CDR3: CASFRTYFNYGYTF. The CDR3 region has the DNA TGTGCCAGCTTCCGGACGTACTTCAACTATGGCTACACCTTC.

In this sample, this clonotype turned up a few times. The chain recombines TRBV6-5 with TRBJ1-2; D not certain. Looked up from germline, CDR1 is MNHEY and CDR2 is SVGAGI. V lost 10 bases and J 2 bases, leaving 11 bases between the germline ends. There are 12 residues in the CDR3. The CDR3 bases are TGTGCCACAGACGATGTGAACTATGGCTACACCTTC. Encoded protein: CATDDVNYGYTF.

This clonotype appeared a few times. V and J are TRBV7-8 and TRBJ2-1, with 11 bases aligning to TRBD1. Germline values: CDR1 SGHVS, CDR2 FQNEAQ. This CDR3 contains 17 residues. The V segment lost 6 bases and the J segment 3 bases; nucleotides outside the gene matches: 10. DNA of the CDR3: TGTGCCAGCAGAACACCAACCGGGACAGGGGGCTACAATGAGCAGTTCTTC. Translation gives CASRTPTGTGGYNEQFF.

The CDR3 nucleotides are TGCAGCGTTGGTCTCCAGGGGGATCAGCCCCAGCATTTT. It yields the protein CSVGLQGDQPQHF. The chain links TRBV29-1 to TRBJ1-5, with 7 bases aligning to TRBD1. CDR3 length: 13 amino acids. The J segment lost 5 bases and the V segment lost 4 bases, leaving 5 bases of the junction unmatched. The germline CDR1 and CDR2 sequences are SQVTM and ANQGSEA.

The chain recombines TRBV7-8 with TRBJ2-3; 13 bases align to TRBD2. Germline V gene sequence: CDR1 SGHVS, CDR2 FQNEAQ. The V segment lost 1 base and the J segment 4 bases; nucleotides outside the gene matches: 2. This CDR3 comprises 16 residues. The CDR3 loop is CASSLELAGGSDTQYF. DNA of the CDR3: TGTGCCAGCAGCTTAGAACTAGCGGGAGGGTCAGATACGCAGTATTTT.

V and J are TRBV19 and TRBJ1-2; no reliable D call. This CDR3 is built from 12 residues. Germline CDR1 LNHDA, CDR2 SQIVND (reference sequence). V lost 3 bases, J lost 4 bases, and 6 bases lay in between. The DNA for the CDR3 is TGTGCCAGTAGTATGAGGGCCTATGGCTACACCTTC. The encoded protein is CASSMRAYGYTF.

The CDR3 is CASSFLGEVKTQYF. The DNA for the CDR3 is TGTGCCAGCAGTTTCCTGGGAGAAGTAAAGACCCAGTACTTC. This sequence joins TRBV12-3 or TRBV12-4 and TRBJ2-5; a possible D gene is TRBD2 (5 bases). V was shortened by 3 bases and J by 6 bases, with 14 bases between the two germline ends. This CDR3 has 14 amino acids.